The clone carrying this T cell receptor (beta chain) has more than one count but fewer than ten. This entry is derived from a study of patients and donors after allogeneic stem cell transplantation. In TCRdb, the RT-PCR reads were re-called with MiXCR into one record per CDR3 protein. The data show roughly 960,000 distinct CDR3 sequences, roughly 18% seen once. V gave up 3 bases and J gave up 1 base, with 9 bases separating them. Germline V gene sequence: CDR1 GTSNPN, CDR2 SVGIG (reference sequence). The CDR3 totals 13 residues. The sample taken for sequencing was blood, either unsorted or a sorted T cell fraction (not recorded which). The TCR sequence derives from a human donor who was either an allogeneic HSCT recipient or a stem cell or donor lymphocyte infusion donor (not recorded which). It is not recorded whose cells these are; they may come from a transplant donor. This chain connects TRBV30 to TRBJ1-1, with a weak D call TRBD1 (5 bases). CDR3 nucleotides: TGTGCCTGGAGGGGGACGTCGAACACTGAAGCTTTCTTT. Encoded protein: CAWRGTSNTEAFF. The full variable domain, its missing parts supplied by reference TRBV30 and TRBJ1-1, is SQTIHQWPATLVQPVGSPLSLECTVEGTSNPNLYWYRQAAGRGLQLLFYSVGIGQISSEVPQNLSASRPQDRQFILSSKKLLLSDSGFYLCAWRGTSNTEAFFGQGTRLTVV.